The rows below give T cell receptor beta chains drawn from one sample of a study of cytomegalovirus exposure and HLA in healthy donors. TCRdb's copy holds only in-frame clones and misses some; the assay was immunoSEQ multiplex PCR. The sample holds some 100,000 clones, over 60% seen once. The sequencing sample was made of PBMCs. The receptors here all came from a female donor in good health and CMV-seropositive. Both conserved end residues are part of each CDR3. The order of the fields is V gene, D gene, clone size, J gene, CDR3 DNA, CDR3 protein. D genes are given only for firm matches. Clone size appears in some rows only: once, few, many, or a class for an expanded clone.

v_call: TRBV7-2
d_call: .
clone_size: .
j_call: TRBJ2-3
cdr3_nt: TGTGCCAGCAGCCCCCAGGGGCGGGGGCTAAGCACAGATACGCAGTATTTT
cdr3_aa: CASSPQGRGLSTDTQYF

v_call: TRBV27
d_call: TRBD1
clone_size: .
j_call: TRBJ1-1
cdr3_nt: TGTGCCAGCAGTCCCCCCGGACAGGGGTGGAACACTGAAGCTTTCTTT
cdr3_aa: CASSPPGQGWNTEAFF

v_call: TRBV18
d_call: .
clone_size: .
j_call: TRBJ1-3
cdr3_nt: TGTGCCAGCTCACCAAGCCAGGGGAGCTCTGGAAACACCATATATTTT
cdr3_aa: CASSPSQGSSGNTIYF

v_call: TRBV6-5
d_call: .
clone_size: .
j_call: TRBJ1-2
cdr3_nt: TGTGCCAGCAGCGACAGCCCCTATGGCTACACCTTC
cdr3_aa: CASSDSPYGYTF

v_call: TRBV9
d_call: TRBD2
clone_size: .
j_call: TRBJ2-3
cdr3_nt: TGTGCCAGCAGCACCCGACTAGCGGGAGCCACAGATACGCAGTATTTT
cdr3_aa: CASSTRLAGATDTQYF

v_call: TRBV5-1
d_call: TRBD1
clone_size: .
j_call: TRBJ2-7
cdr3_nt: TGCGCCAGCAGCCACAGGGGGCCCCACGAGCAGTACTTC
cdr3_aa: CASSHRGPHEQYF

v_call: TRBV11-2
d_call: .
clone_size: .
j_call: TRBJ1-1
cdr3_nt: TGTGCCAGCAGCCCGCGACTTTCTCGGACTGAAGCTTTCTTT
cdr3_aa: CASSPRLSRTEAFF

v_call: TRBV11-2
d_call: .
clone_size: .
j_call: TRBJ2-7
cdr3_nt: TGTGCCAGCAGCCTTACGGAGGGTACCTACGAGCAGTACTTC
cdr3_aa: CASSLTEGTYEQYF

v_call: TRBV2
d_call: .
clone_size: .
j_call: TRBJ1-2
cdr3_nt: TGTGCCAGCAGTCCCGGCTATGGCTACACCTTC
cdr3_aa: CASSPGYGYTF

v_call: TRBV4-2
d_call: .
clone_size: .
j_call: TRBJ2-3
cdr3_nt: TGTGCCAGCAGCCAAGATCGGGGAGATACGCAGTATTTT
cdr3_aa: CASSQDRGDTQYF

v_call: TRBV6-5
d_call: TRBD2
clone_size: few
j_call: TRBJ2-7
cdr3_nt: TGTGCCAGCAGTTCCCCGGGACTAGCGGGGTCAAGGGAGCAGTACTTC
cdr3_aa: CASSSPGLAGSREQYF

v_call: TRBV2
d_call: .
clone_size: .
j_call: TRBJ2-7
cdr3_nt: TGTGCCAGCAGTGAAAGGTGGCGGTCCTACGAGCAGTACTTC
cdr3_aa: CASSERWRSYEQYF

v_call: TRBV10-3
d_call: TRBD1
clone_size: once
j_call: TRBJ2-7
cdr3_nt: TGTGCCATCAGTGAGAGGGACAGCGACGAGCAGTACTTC
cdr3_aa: CAISERDSDEQYF

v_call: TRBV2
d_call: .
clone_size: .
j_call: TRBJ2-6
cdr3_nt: TGTGCCAGCCGCGGGACTGGGGCCAACGGCCTGACTTTC
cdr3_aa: CASRGTGANGLTF

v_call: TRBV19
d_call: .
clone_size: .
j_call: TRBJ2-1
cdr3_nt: TGTGCCAGTAGTATGAATAGCTCGGGGGATGAGCAGTTCTTC
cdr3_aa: CASSMNSSGDEQFF

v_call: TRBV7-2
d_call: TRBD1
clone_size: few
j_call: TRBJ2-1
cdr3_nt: TGTGCCAGCAGCCATGGACAGGCTAGGGACTCCTACAATGAGCAGTTCTTC
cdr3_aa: CASSHGQARDSYNEQFF

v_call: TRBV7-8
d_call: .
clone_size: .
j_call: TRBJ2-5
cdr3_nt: TGTGCCAGCACCCACAGGGCCCAAGAGACCCAGTACTTC
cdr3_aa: CASTHRAQETQYF

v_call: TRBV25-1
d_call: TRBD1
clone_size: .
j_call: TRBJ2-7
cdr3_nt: TGTGCCAGCTCTGGACAGGGGCTTACCTACGAGCAGTACTTC
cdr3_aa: CASSGQGLTYEQYF

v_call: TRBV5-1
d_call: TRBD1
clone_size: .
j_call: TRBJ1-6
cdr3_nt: TGCGCCAGCAGCCTGGGGGACAGGGGTCGTTCACCCCTCCACTTT
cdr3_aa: CASSLGDRGRSPLHF

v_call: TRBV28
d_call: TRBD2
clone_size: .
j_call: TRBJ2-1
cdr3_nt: TGTGCCAGCAGTTTCAGGCCGCTAGCGGGGTACCGGCAGTTCTTC
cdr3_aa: CASSFRPLAGYRQFF

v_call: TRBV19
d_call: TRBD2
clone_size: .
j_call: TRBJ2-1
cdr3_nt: TGTGCCTCCCTAAAGCTAGCGGGAGGCTCCTACAATGAGCAGTTCTTC
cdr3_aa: CASLKLAGGSYNEQFF

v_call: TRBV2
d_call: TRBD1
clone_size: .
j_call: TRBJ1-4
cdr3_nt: TGTGCCAGCAGGACAGGGGTGACTAATGAAAAACTGTTTTTT
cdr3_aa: CASRTGVTNEKLFF

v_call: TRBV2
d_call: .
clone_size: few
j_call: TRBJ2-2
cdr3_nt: TGTGCCAGTAGGACAAGGAACACCGGGGAGCTGTTTTTT
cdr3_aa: CASRTRNTGELFF

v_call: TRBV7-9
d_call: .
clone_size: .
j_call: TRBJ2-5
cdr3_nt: TGTGCCAGCAGCTTAAATCCAACAGGGAGTCGAGAGACCCAGTACTTC
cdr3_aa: CASSLNPTGSRETQYF

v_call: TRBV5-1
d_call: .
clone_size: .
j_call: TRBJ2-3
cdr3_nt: TGCGCCAGCAGCTTAGGGACTAGCACAGATACGCAGTATTTT
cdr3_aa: CASSLGTSTDTQYF

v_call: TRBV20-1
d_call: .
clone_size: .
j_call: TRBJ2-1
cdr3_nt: TGCAGTCCCGCGGGAAATGAGCAGTTCTTC
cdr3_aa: CSPAGNEQFF

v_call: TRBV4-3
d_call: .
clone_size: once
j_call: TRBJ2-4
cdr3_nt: TGCGCCAGCAGCCGCTTCCCCCAGGGTGGCAAAAACATTCAGTACTTC
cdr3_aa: CASSRFPQGGKNIQYF

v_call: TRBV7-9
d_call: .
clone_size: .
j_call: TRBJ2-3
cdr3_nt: TGTGCCAGCTACGGGAGCACAGATACGCAGTATTTT
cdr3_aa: CASYGSTDTQYF

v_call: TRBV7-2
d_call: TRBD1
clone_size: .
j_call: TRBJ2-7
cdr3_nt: TGTGCCAGCAGCCAAATGGGACAGGTGCCCCCCTACGAGCAGTACTTC
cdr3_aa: CASSQMGQVPPYEQYF

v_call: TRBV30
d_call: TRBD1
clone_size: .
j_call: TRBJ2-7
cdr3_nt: TGTGCCTGGAGCGAGCACACAGGGGTTTTCTACGAGCAGTACTTC
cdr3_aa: CAWSEHTGVFYEQYF

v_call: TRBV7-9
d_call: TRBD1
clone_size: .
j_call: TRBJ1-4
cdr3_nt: TGTGCCAGCAGCTTAGGGGACAGGGTGGATGAAAAACTGTTTTTT
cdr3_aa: CASSLGDRVDEKLFF

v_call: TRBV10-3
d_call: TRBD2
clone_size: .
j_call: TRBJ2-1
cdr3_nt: TGTGCCATCAGTGGCTCCGGGGGGGGAGCTGAGCAGTTCTTC
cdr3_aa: CAISGSGGGAEQFF

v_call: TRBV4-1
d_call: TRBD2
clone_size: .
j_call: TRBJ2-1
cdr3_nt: TGCGCCAGCAGCCACCCTAGGGGTGCGTCTAGCGGGATGGTCTATGAGCAGTTCTTC
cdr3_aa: CASSHPRGASSGMVYEQFF

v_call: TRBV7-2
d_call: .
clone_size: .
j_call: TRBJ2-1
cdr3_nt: TGTGCCAGCAGCTCGCCCAGAGCGGTTCGGGATGAGCAGTTCTTC
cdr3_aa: CASSSPRAVRDEQFF

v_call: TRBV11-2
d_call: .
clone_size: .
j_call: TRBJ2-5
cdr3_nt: TGTGCCAGCAGCTTAGATCGAGCCGCGAAGACCCAGTACTTC
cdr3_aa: CASSLDRAAKTQYF

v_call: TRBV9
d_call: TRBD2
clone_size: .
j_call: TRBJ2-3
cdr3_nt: TGTGCCAGCAGCCCTCTAGCGGGGGGTTCAGATACGCAGTATTTT
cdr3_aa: CASSPLAGGSDTQYF

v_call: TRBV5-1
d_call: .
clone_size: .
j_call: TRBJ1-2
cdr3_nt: TGCGCCAGCAGCTTGTCGGGGGGGTATGGCTACACCTTC
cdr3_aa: CASSLSGGYGYTF

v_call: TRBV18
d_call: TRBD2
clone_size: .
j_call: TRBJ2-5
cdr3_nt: TGTGCCAGCTTAGCGGGACTAGCGGACCAAGAGACCCAGTACTTC
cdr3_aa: CASLAGLADQETQYF

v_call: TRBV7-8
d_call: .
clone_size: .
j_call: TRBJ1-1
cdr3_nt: TGTGCCAGCAGCCGTTTTGGACAGAACACTGAAGCTTTCTTT
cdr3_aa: CASSRFGQNTEAFF

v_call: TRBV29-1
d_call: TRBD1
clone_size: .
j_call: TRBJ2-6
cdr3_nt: TGCAGCGTTGAAGGGACCTGGACAGGGGGAACTGGGGCCAACGTCCTGACTTTC
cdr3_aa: CSVEGTWTGGTGANVLTF

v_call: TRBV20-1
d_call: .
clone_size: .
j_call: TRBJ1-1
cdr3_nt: TGCAGTGCCAAGAAGAGGGCTGAAGCTTTCTTT
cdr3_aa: CSAKKRAEAFF

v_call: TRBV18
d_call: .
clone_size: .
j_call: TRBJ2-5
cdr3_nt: TGTGCCAGCTCACCACCGTGGACTCAAGAGACCCAGTACTTC
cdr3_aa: CASSPPWTQETQYF

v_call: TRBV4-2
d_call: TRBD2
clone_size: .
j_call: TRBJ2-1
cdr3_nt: TGTGCCAGCAGCCAAGTAGCGGGGGTCTCCTACAATGAGCAGTTCTTC
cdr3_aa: CASSQVAGVSYNEQFF

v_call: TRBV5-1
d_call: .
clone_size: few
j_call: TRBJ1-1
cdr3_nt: TGCGCCAGCAGCCCGGGAGGTTGGGGAGCTTTCTTT
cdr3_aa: CASSPGGWGAFF

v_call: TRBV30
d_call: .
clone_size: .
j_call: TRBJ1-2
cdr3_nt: TGTGCCTGGAACCTAGGGGGGCGGGGGTATGGCTACACCTTC
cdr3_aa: CAWNLGGRGYGYTF

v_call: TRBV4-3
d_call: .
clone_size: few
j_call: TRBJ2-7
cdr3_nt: TGCGCCAGCAGCCAATCTACAGGGGGGGACTACGAGCAGTACTTC
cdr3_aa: CASSQSTGGDYEQYF

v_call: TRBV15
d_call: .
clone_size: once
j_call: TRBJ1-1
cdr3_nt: TGTGCCACCAGCCGCCCCCGTAGAGGGTCAGGAGAGGCTTTCTTT
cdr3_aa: CATSRPRRGSGEAFF

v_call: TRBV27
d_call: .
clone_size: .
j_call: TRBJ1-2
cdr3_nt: TGTGCCAGCAGTCCCCCTGGACACCATCTCTATGGCTACACCTTC
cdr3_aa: CASSPPGHHLYGYTF

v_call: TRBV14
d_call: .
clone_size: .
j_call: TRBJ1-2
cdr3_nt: TGTGCCAGCAGCCAAGATCTGGTGGACTACTATGGCTACACCTTC
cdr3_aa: CASSQDLVDYYGYTF

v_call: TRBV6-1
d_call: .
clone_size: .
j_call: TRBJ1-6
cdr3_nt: TGTGCCAGCAGTGAACCCGGGTCCTTATCACCCCTCCACTTT
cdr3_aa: CASSEPGSLSPLHF

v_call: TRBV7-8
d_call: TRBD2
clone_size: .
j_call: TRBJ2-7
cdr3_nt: TGTGCCAGCAGCCTAAAGCGGGAGAAGCAGTACTTC
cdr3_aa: CASSLKREKQYF

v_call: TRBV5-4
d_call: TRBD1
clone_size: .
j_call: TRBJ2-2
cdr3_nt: TGTGCCAGCAGCTTGAACAGGGGGAGGACCGGGGAGCTGTTTTTT
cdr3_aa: CASSLNRGRTGELFF

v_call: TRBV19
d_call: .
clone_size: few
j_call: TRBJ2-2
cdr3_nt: TGTGCCAGTAGTCCCCCGTTGCGGTATGAGACCGGGGAGCTGTTTTTT
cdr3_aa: CASSPPLRYETGELFF

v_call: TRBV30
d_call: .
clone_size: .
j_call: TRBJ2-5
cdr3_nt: TGTGCCTGGAGTTCGGACTTTGGAGAGACCCAGTACTTC
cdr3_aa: CAWSSDFGETQYF

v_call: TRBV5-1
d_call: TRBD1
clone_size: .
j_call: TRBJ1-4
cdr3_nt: TGCGCCAGCAGCTTACAGGGGGCTAATGAAAAACTGTTTTTT
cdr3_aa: CASSLQGANEKLFF

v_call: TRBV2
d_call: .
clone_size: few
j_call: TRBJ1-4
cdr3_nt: TGTGCCAGCAGTGAGAGAGTTGAAAAACTGTTTTTT
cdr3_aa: CASSERVEKLFF

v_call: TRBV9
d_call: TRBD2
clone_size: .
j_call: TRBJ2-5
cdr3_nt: TGTGCCAGCAGCGCCGAGGGGCTAGCGGGAGCCCGGGAGACCCAGTACTTC
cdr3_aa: CASSAEGLAGARETQYF

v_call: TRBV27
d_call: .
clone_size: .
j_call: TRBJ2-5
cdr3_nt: TGTGCCAGCAGTTGGTCGGGGGGCGGAGAGACCCAGTACTTC
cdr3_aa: CASSWSGGGETQYF